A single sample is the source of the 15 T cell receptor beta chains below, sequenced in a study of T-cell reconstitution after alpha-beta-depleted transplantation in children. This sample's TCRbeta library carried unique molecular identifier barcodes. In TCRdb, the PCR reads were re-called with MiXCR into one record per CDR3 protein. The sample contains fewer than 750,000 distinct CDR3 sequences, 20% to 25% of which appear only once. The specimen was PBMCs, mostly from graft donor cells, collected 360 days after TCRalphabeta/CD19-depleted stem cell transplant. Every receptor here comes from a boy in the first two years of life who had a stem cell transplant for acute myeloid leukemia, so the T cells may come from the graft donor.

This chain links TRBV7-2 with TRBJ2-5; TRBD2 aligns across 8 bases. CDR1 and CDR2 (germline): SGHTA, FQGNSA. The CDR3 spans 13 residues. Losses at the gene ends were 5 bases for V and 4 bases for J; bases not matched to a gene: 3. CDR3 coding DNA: TGTGCCAGCAGCCGCCGGGGGGGAGAGACCCAGTACTTC. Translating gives CASSRRGGETQYF.

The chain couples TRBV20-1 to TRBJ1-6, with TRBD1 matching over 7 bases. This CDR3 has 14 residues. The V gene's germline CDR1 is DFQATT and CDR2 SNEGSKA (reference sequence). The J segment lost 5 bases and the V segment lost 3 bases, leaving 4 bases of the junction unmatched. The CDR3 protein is CSARTGINNSPLHF. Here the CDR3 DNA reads TGCAGTGCTAGGACAGGGATTAATAATTCACCCCTCCACTTT.

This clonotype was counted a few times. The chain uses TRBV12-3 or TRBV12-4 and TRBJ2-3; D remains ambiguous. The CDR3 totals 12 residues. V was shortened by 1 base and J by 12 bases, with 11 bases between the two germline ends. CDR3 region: CASSLGLVAQYF. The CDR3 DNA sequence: TGTGCCAGCAGTTTAGGGCTAGTAGCCCAGTATTTT.

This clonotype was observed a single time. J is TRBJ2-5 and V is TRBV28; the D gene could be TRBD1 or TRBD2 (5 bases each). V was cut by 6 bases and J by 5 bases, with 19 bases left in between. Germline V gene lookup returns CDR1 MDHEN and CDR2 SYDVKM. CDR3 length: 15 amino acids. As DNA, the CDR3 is TGTGCCAGCAGAAGGCACGGGGCCGGCGGGGAGACCCAGTACTTC. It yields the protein CASRRHGAGGETQYF.

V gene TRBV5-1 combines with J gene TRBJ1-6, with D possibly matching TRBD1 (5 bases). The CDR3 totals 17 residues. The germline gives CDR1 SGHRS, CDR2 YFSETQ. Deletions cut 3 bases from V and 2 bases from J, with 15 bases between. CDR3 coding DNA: TGCGCCAGCAGCTGGCTCGCTCGGGGGACCTATAATTCACCCCTCCACTTT. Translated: CASSWLARGTYNSPLHF.

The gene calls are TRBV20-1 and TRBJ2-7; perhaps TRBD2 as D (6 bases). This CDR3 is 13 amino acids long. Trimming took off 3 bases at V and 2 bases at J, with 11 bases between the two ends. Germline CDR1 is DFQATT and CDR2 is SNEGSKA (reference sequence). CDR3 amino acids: CSASGGNAYEQYF. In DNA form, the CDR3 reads TGCAGTGCTAGTGGGGGGAACGCCTACGAGCAGTACTTC.

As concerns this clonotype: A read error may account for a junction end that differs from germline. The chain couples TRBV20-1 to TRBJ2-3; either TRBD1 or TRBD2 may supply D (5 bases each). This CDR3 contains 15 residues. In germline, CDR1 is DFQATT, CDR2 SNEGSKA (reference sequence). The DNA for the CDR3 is TGCAGTCCTAGCCAGGGACCCAGGTTGTTAGATACGCAGTATTTT. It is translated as CSPSQGPRLLDTQYF.

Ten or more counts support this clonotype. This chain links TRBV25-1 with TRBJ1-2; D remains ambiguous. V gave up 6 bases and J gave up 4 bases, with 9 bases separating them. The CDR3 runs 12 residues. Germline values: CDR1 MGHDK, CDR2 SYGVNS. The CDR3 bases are TGTGCCAGCAGGGGTCCCACCTATGGCTACACCTTC. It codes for CASRGPTYGYTF.

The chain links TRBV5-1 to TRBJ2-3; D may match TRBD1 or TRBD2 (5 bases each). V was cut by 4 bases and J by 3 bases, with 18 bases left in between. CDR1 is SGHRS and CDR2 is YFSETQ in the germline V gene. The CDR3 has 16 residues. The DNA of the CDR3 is TGCGCCAGCAGCGCCAGGGACCTAACAGCTACAGATACGCAGTATTTT. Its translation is CASSARDLTATDTQYF.

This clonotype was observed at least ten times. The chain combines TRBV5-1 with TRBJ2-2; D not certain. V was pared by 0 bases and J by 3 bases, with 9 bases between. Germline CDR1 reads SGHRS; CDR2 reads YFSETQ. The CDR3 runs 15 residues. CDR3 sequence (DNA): TGCGCCAGCAGCTTGGGACATAGGGACACCGGGGAGCTGTTTTTT. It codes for CASSLGHRDTGELFF.

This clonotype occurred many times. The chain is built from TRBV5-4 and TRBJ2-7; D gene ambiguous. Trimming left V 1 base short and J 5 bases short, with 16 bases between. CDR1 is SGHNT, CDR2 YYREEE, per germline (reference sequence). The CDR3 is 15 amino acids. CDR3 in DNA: TGTGCCAGCAGCTTGCTAGGTTTCGAGAAGAACGAGCAGTACTTC. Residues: CASSLLGFEKNEQYF.

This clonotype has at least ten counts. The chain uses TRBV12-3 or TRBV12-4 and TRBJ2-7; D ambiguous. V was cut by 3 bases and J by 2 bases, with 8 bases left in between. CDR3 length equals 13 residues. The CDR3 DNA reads TGTGCCAGCAGTTTTTACAGTCCCTACGAGCAGTACTTC. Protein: CASSFYSPYEQYF.

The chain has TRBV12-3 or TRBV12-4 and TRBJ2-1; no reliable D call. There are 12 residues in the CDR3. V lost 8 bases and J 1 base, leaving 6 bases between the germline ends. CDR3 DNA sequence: TGTGCCAGCGGCGAATCCTACAATGAGCAGTTCTTC. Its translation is CASGESYNEQFF.

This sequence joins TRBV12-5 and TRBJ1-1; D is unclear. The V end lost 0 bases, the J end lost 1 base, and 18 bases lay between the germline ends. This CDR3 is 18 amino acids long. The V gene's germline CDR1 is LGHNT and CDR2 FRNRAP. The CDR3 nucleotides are TGTGCTAGTGGTTTGGTCCAGGAGGAAACCCGAAGGAACACTGAAGCTTTCTTT. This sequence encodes CASGLVQEETRRNTEAFF.

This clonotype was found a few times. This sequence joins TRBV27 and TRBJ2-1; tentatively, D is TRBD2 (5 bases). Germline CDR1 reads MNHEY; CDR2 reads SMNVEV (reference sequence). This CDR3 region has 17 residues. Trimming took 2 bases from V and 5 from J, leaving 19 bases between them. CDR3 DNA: TGTGCCAGCAGTTTAAATATTCGAGGGATTAGAAACAATGAGCAGTTCTTC. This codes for CASSLNIRGIRNNEQFF.